This T cell receptor (beta chain) was captured by sequencing in a study of cytomegalovirus exposure and HLA in healthy donors. Study at large: There were 117 million unique TCR beta sequences, drawn from about 180 million T cells, in an earlier analysis.

Concerning this clone: The antigen is unknown.

Study-wide results and caveats: It was confirmed in vitro that a few of the CMV-associated chains were specific for CMV antigens. When analyzed later, a missense DCLRE1C variant was found to be linked to TCR beta V- and J-gene trimming. Reportedly, cytomegalovirus status was diagnosed with high sensitivity and specificity.

This PCR relied on a set of 60 Vbeta primers and 13 Jbeta primers. Clones were read by immunoSEQ multiplex PCR, and TCRdb kept only the in-frame ones, dropping some. The sample holds approximately 160,000 clones, approximately 62% seen once. The CDR3 is 12 residues long. CDR1 MDHEN and CDR2 SYDVKM come from the germline V gene. V was cut by 5 bases and J by 4 bases, with 8 bases left in between. Sequenced: PBMCs. This chain uses TRBV28 with TRBJ1-2, with D perhaps TRBD1 (6 bases). The TCR was taken from a man aged 45-65 years in good health and CMV-seronegative. The CDR3 region has the DNA TGTGCCAGCAGTCTCAGGGGCTATGGCTACACCTTC. Translated: CASSLRGYGYTF.